These 27 T cell receptor beta chains originate from one sample sequenced in a study of blood T cell repertoires in COVID-19. The table came from immunoSEQ multiplex PCR; TCRdb's copy has only in-frame clones and leaves some out. The table records some 80,000 clones, 60% to 85% of them present only once. Sequenced material: peripheral blood. The source is a woman of 80 years or more with active or convalescent COVID-19.

The gene calls are TRBV27 and TRBJ1-6, with a tentative D call TRBD1 (5 bases). In germline, CDR1 is MNHEY, CDR2 SMNVEV (reference sequence). V was cut by 4 bases and J by 7 bases, with 14 bases left in between. This CDR3 is built from 15 residues. In nucleotides, the CDR3 is TGTGCCAGCAGTTCGCTACAGGATGGAAATTCACCCCTCCACTTT. Encoded protein: CASSSLQDGNSPLHF.

CDR3 loop: CASSGLVRATHNEQFF. As DNA, the CDR3 is TGTGCCAGTAGTGGTCTAGTGAGAGCGACCCACAATGAGCAGTTCTTC. The chain has TRBV19 and TRBJ2-1; no reliable D call. V was cut by 5 bases and J by 5 bases, with 19 bases left in between. CDR1 and CDR2 from the germline V gene are LNHDA and SQIVND (reference sequence). The CDR3 spans 16 residues. Full variable domain (missing parts from reference TRBV19 and TRBJ2-1): DGGITQSPKYLFRKEGQNVTLSCEQNLNHDAMYWYRQDPGQGLRLIYYSQIVNDFQKGDIAEGYSVSREKKESFPLTVTSAQKNPTAFYLCASSGLVRATHNEQFFGPGTRLTVL.

The V gene is TRBV29-1, the J gene TRBJ2-7, with TRBD1 matching over 7 bases. After removal of 7 bases from V and 3 bases from J, the junction contained 9 bases not matched to a gene. The CDR3 sequence is 13 residues long. Germline CDR1 reads SQVTM; CDR2 reads ANQGSEA. Here the CDR3 DNA reads TGCAGCGCTCGGGACAGATGGGGCTACGAGCAGTACTTC. Its translation: CSARDRWGYEQYF.

This chain links TRBV5-6 with TRBJ2-7; 12 nucleotides match TRBD2. After removal of 4 bases from V and 2 bases from J, the junction contained 10 bases not matched to a gene. CDR1 and CDR2 (germline): SGHDT, YYEEEE. The CDR3 consists of 17 residues. In DNA, the CDR3 is TGTGCCAGCAGCGGGGGGCGACTAGCGGGGGACCCCTACGAGCAGTACTTC. The encoded protein is CASSGGRLAGDPYEQYF.

The chain uses TRBV29-1 and TRBJ1-3; D uncertain. V was cut by 1 base and J by 4 bases, with 8 bases left in between. This CDR3 comprises 13 residues. Germline lookup yields CDR1 SQVTM and CDR2 ANQGSEA. CDR3 loop: CSVEGLRGNTIYF. CDR3 DNA sequence: TGCAGCGTTGAAGGTCTGAGAGGAAACACCATATATTTT.

The gene calls are TRBV27 and TRBJ2-7; D not resolved. Germline CDR1 is MNHEY and CDR2 is SMNVEV (reference sequence). The CDR3 is made up of 15 amino acids. V was trimmed by 6 bases and J by 7 bases, leaving 22 bases between them. The CDR3 coding sequence is TGTGCCAGCAGAAGTCAAAGCCGGCTATCGGAGGAGCAGTACTTC. It translates to CASRSQSRLSEEQYF.

This clone was counted ten times or more. J is TRBJ2-7 and V is TRBV6-5, with TRBD1 identical over 7 bases. Germline V lookup: CDR1 MNHEY, CDR2 SVGAGI. Unmatched junction bases numbered 7, after V lost 2 bases and J lost 12 bases. This CDR3 contains 12 residues. The CDR3 here is CASSYAGTDLYF. The CDR3 DNA follows: TGTGCCAGCAGTTACGCAGGGACAGATCTGTACTTC.

V usage is TRBV3-1 (or the pseudogene TRBV3-2) and J usage is TRBJ2-1; 15 nucleotides match TRBD2. CDR3 length: 18 residues. Germline V gene sequence: CDR1 LGHDT, CDR2 YNNKEL (reference sequence). V lost 0 bases to trimming and J lost 4 bases; unmatched junction nucleotides: 4. Here the CDR3 reads CASSQDPGLAGGYNEQFF. CDR3 DNA sequence: TGTGCCAGCAGCCAAGACCCGGGACTAGCGGGAGGTTACAATGAGCAGTTCTTC.

Concerning this clone: This CDR3 is also generated by other DNA sequences in the sample. The chain carries TRBV5-1 and TRBJ2-7; 8 bases map to TRBD1. The CDR3 totals 14 residues. Per germline, CDR1 SGHRS and CDR2 YFSETQ. V lost 4 bases and J lost 2; bases outside the gene matches: 5. In DNA form, the CDR3 reads TGCGCCAGCAGCCCCGGGACAGGCGCCTACGAGCAGTACTTC. Its protein is CASSPGTGAYEQYF. Combining the CDR3 with reference TRBV5-1 and TRBJ2-7 gives the whole variable domain KAGVTQTPRYLIKTRGQQVTLSCSPISGHRSVSWYQQTPGQGLQFLFEYFSETQRNKGNFPGRFSGRQFSNSRSEMNVSTLELGDSALYLCASSPGTGAYEQYFGPGTRLTVT.

V is TRBV28 and J is TRBJ1-1; TRBD1 is a possible D gene (5 bases). The CDR3 is 16 amino acids. Germline V CDR1 and CDR2: MDHEN, SYDVKM. V dropped 1 base and J dropped 6 bases, with 18 bases sitting between them. Here the CDR3 reads CASSLFVAGRLSEAFF. The CDR3 coding sequence is TGTGCCAGCAGTTTATTTGTTGCAGGGAGGCTTTCTGAAGCTTTCTTT.

This chain links TRBV25-1 with TRBJ2-1, with 7 positions matching TRBD2. V dropped 3 bases and J dropped 7; count of bases not matched to a gene: 12. In germline, CDR1 is MGHDK, CDR2 SYGVNS. The CDR3 is made up of 16 amino acids. In DNA form, the CDR3 reads TGTGCCAGCAGTGATCGTAGAGGGGCTAGCGGTAATGAGCAGTTCTTC. Translated: CASSDRRGASGNEQFF.

The chain joins TRBV6-5 to TRBJ2-7; 9 nucleotides line up with TRBD2. This CDR3 is 14 amino acids long. Germline V CDR1 and CDR2: MNHEY, SVGAGI. Trimming took 6 bases from V and 6 from J; bases not matched to a gene: 9. DNA of the CDR3: TGTGCCAGCAGCCAGTGGCTAGCGGGATTCGAGCAGTACTTC. Its protein product is CASSQWLAGFEQYF.

The chain couples TRBV23-1 to TRBJ2-5; 8 nucleotides line up with TRBD2. Being an ORF, TRBV23-1 has a function that is uncertain. Trimming took 4 bases from V and 2 from J; bases not matched to a gene: 12. The CDR3 contains 17 residues. The CDR3 spells CASSPRVQRGKQETQYF. The CDR3 DNA reads TGCGCCAGCAGTCCCCGGGTTCAGCGGGGGAAACAAGAGACCCAGTACTTC.

This clone was recorded once. CDR3 DNA: TGTGCCAGCAGCCCCGGAGGACAGGACCGCACCCCTTACTATGGCTACACCTTC. This encodes CASSPGGQDRTPYYGYTF. The chain carries TRBV3-1 (or the pseudogene TRBV3-2) and TRBJ1-2; 7 positions agree with TRBD1. Germline V lookup: CDR1 LGHDT, CDR2 YNNKEL (reference sequence). The V gene end was trimmed by 4 bases and the J gene end by 3 bases; junction bases not matched to a gene: 17. The CDR3 contains 18 residues.

The chain uses TRBV7-6 and TRBJ2-1; D is undetermined. The germline V gene has CDR1 SGHVS and CDR2 FNYEAQ. Trimming removed 5 bases from V and 7 bases from J, with 18 bases in between. This CDR3 region has 15 residues. The CDR3 loop is CASSLSVDNGNEQFF. As DNA, the CDR3 is TGTGCCAGCAGCCTGAGCGTAGATAATGGGAATGAGCAGTTCTTC.

This clone was recorded once. The gene calls are TRBV18 and TRBJ2-2; TRBD2 matches at 13 bases. Germline V gene lookup returns CDR1 KGHSH and CDR2 LQKENI. The CDR3 consists of 17 residues. With V trimmed by 1 base and J by 5 bases, 4 bases remained unmatched. The CDR3 DNA is TGTGCCAGCTCACCACAGGGACTAGCGGGATTTACCGGGGAGCTGTTTTTT. Encoded protein: CASSPQGLAGFTGELFF.

The J gene is TRBJ2-5, the V gene TRBV28, with TRBD1 matching 7 bases. The CDR3 has 22 residues. The germline V gene has CDR1 MDHEN and CDR2 SYDVKM. Losses at the gene ends were 5 bases for V and 1 base for J; bases not matched to a gene: 28. The CDR3 reads CASSPETGIGPLGSRAQETQYF. CDR3 nucleotide sequence: TGTGCCAGCAGTCCAGAGACAGGGATAGGCCCCTTGGGTAGTCGGGCCCAAGAGACCCAGTACTTC.

This clone was detected only once. The V call is TRBV10-3, the J call TRBJ2-1; 8 nucleotides match TRBD2. Looked up from germline, CDR1 is ENHRY and CDR2 is SYGVKD. The trim removed 4 bases at V and 8 bases at J, leaving 7 bases unmatched. The CDR3 contains 14 residues. The CDR3 DNA reads TGTGCCATCAGTGTACGGGGGGGAAGGGATGAGCAGTTCTTC. Translation: CAISVRGGRDEQFF.

The chain couples TRBV7-6 to TRBJ1-5; 7 bases are a match to TRBD1. This CDR3 is 16 amino acids long. Germline CDR1 reads SGHVS; CDR2 reads FNYEAQ. V was pared by 6 bases and J by 4 bases, with 12 bases of the junction left unmatched. The CDR3 DNA follows: TGTGCCAGCAGACCGAGACAGGGAGCGAAAAATCAGCCCCAGCATTTT. Amino acids: CASRPRQGAKNQPQHF.

J is TRBJ2-7 and V is TRBV7-6; 9 positions match TRBD2. Germline lookup yields CDR1 SGHVS and CDR2 FNYEAQ. The CDR3 spans 15 residues. The junction had 6 bases not matched to a gene; V was cut back by 3 bases and J by 3 bases. CDR3 sequence reads: CASSLGTSRFYEQYF. CDR3 nucleotide sequence: TGTGCCAGCAGCTTGGGGACTAGCAGGTTCTACGAGCAGTACTTC.

J is TRBJ1-4 and V is TRBV4-3; D unresolved. This CDR3 comprises 19 residues. Germline assignment: CDR1 LGHNA and CDR2 YSLEER. Trimming removed 0 bases at V and 0 bases at J, with 17 bases between. The CDR3 region has the DNA TGCGCCAGCAGCCAAGATGTAGTACGGCAGGCTACAACTAATGAAAAACTGTTTTTT. Translating it yields CASSQDVVRQATTNEKLFF.

The rearrangement links TRBV4-3 to TRBJ1-6; unclear D gene. This CDR3 has 13 amino acids. Per germline, CDR1 LGHNA and CDR2 YSLEER. V shed 5 bases and J shed 7 bases, with 9 bases lying between them. The chain's CDR3 is CASSFGGNSPLHF. As DNA, the CDR3 is TGCGCCAGCAGCTTCGGCGGCAATTCACCCCTCCACTTT.

The chain is built from TRBV15 and TRBJ2-7; tentatively, D is TRBD1 (6 bases). Trimming pared 4 bases from V and 2 bases from J, leaving 12 bases between. Germline V lookup: CDR1 LNHNV, CDR2 YYDKDF (reference sequence). The CDR3 has 14 residues. Written as DNA, the CDR3 is TGTGCCACCAGCACCGACAGGTCGGCCTACGAGCAGTACTTC. It specifies CATSTDRSAYEQYF.

In nucleotides, the CDR3 is TGTGCCAGCAGCTCCCGGACAGGGGGCAGAAACACCATATATTTT. Residues: CASSSRTGGRNTIYF. The rearrangement joins TRBV7-2 to TRBJ1-3; 11 nucleotides align to TRBD1. The CDR3 has 15 amino acids. Germline CDR1 reads SGHTA; CDR2 reads FQGNSA. V shed 4 bases, J shed 5 bases, and the junction held 4 bases outside the gene matches.

The rearrangement uses TRBV6-5 and TRBJ2-7; 11 nucleotides align to TRBD1. The germline CDR1 and CDR2 sequences are MNHEY and SVGAGI. The CDR3 sequence is 15 residues long. The V and J ends lost 0 bases and 6 bases, in that order; junction bases with no gene match: 4. Here the CDR3 DNA reads TGTGCCAGCAGTTACTCCGGGACAGGGGGAGGCGAGCAGTACTTC. It codes for CASSYSGTGGGEQYF.

There are a few counts of this clone. The chain joins TRBV5-1 to TRBJ1-6; a possible D gene is TRBD1 (5 bases). Germline-derived CDR1 and CDR2 are SGHRS and YFSETQ. CDR3 length: 13 amino acids. The V end was cut by 0 bases, the J end by 11 bases, with 9 bases between. The DNA of the CDR3 is TGCGCCAGCAGCTTGGATGCGGGGCCACCCCTCCACTTT. This codes for CASSLDAGPPLHF.

The CDR3 DNA reads TGTGCCAGCAGCAGGACTAGCGGCGGATTCTACGAGCAGTACTTC. Residues: CASSRTSGGFYEQYF. The gene calls are TRBV7-9 and TRBJ2-7, with TRBD2 identical over 10 bases. CDR1 is SEHNR, CDR2 FQNEAQ, per germline (reference sequence). This CDR3 has 15 amino acids. Germline trimming cut 5 bases from V and 3 bases from J; bases unmatched to any gene: 7.